This T cell receptor beta chain was identified in a study of T cells after yellow fever vaccination. Study overall: Researchers used SMART-Seq v4 Ultra Low Input to prepare fractions that had low cell numbers. Study-level results: Abundant bulk-derived clonotypes could contaminate FACS-sorted repertoires. Post-booster repertoires contained most primary-vaccination clones again (almost 97% CD4, about 88% CD8).

Ten or more counts support this clonotype. Its specificity is unknown. The CDR3 is 12 amino acids. Germline V gene lookup returns CDR1 SGHTA and CDR2 FQGNSA. V was clipped by 1 base and J by 13 bases, with 11 bases between them. One entry per CDR3 protein, called by TCRdb with MiXCR from the 5' RACE reads. The data contain hundreds of thousands of distinct CDR3 sequences, 3.6% of them seen just once; the ten biggest clones take up less than 25%. The TCR was taken from a man between 18 and 29 years old who received the YFV17D yellow fever vaccine. The specimen comprised PBMCs, sampled on the day of the yellow fever booster vaccination. The rearrangement joins TRBV7-2 to TRBJ2-1; D is possibly TRBD2 (5 bases). The CDR3, as DNA: TGTGCCAGCAGCTTAGAGTACGGGATTCAGTTCTTC. Its translation: CASSLEYGIQFF.